This T cell receptor beta chain is drawn from a study of T cell repertoires in cytomegalovirus infection. Overall study context: Public TCR beta signatures indicated both CMV infection and matching HLA type. Study-wide results and caveats: Summed frequency of public TCR beta families distinguished CMV carriers with the relevant HLA.

In this sample, this clonotype turned up many times. Its target is not known. TCRdb called the reads again in MiXCR, with one record for every CDR3 protein. The sample has fewer than 700,000 distinct CDR3 sequences, less than 25% seen once. Germline CDR1 and CDR2: SEHNR and FQNEAQ (reference sequence). Trimming shortened V by 8 bases and J by 2 bases, and 22 bases separated the two germline ends. The CDR3 consists of 16 residues. Sequenced material: CD8+ T cells from PBMCs. The chain recombines TRBV7-9 with TRBJ2-7, with D maybe TRBD2 (6 bases). This TCR came from a human donor in good health (CMV status not recorded). Some clones in this sample may be carry-over from other donors' samples. The CDR3 DNA follows: TGTGCCAGCGGGGCTTCGGAGGCGGGGCCACCCTACGAGCAGTACGTC. Translation: CASGASEAGPPYEQYV.